The text below deals with one T cell receptor beta chain. Antigen specificity is unknown. Sequenced by immunoSEQ multiplex PCR; TCRdb stores in-frame clones only, minus some. The table lists 14,000 or so clones, around 84% of them singletons. The V gene's germline CDR1 is LNHDA and CDR2 SQIVND (reference sequence). The CDR3 totals 13 residues. V shed 4 bases and J shed 4 bases, with 10 bases lying between them. The sample comes from a study of PD-1 blockade in classical Hodgkin lymphoma. Study overall: Patients were given intravenous nivolumab, 3 mg/kg, every 2 weeks.

Brentuximab vedotin exposure varied, and every patient relapsed after autologous stem cell transplantation. Whole-study results and caveats: The diversity seen at baseline in complete responders resembled that of newly diagnosed patients. When set against healthy donors, newly diagnosed patients were reported to show lower baseline TCR diversity. Patients starting nivolumab less than 1 year after ASCT had lower diversity and were excluded from later analyses.

This rearrangement joins TRBV19 to TRBJ2-5; no clear D gene. This clonotype was obtained from a human donor with classical Hodgkin lymphoma. Sequenced here: peripheral blood mononuclear cells (PBMCs), sampled at baseline. CDR3 sequence: CASSRVGSETQYF. CDR3 in DNA: TGTGCCAGTAGTAGGGTGGGATCAGAGACCCAGTACTTC.